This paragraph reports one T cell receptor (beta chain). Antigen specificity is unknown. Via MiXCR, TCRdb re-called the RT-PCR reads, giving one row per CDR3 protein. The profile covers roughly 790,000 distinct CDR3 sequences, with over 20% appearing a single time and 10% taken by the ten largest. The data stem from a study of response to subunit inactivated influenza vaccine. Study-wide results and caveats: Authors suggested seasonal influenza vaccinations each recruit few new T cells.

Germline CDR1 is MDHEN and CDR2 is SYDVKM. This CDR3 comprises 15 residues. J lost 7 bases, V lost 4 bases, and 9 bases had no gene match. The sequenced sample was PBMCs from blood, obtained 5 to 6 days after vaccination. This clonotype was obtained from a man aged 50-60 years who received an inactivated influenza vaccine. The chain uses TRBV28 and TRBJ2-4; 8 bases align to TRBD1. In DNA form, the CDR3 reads TGTGCCAGCAGTTCAGGGGCAGGGGGCCGGAACATTCAGTACTTC. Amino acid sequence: CASSSGAGGRNIQYF.